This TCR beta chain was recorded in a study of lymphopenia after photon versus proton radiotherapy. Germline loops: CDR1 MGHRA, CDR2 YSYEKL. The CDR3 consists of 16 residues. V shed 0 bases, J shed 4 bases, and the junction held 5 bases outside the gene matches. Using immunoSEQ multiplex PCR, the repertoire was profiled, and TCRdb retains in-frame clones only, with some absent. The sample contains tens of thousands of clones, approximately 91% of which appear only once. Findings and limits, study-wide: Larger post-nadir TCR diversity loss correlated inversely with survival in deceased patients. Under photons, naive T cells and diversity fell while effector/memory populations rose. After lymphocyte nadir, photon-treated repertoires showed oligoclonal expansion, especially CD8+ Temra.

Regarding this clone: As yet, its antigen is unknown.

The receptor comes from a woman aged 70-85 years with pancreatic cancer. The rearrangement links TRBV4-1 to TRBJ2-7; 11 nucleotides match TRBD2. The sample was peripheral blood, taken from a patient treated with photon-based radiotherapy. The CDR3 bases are TGCGCCAGCAGCCAAGATCAGACTAGCGGGATATACGAGCAGTACTTC. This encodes CASSQDQTSGIYEQYF.